This TCR beta chain was captured by sequencing in a study of blood T cell repertoires in COVID-19. Study as a whole: Acute and convalescent COVID-19 specimens originated in the United States, Italy and Spain. The analysed material was cDNA or gDNA that came from T cells, B-cell-depleted T cells, or PBMCs.

Per the study methods: The authors estimated nucleated cell counts from reference gene primer amplification. Profiling relied on immunoSEQ multiplex PCR, and the TCRdb table lists in-frame clones only, not all of them. V and J calls and clone size are copied from that table; D and trimming were computed from the DNA. The sample lists roughly 230,000 clones; nearly 85% were seen once. The V and J ends lost 5 bases and 2 bases respectively, with 10 bases between them. Germline V gene sequence: CDR1 LGHDT, CDR2 YNNKEL (reference sequence). The CDR3 loop spans 13 amino acids. The chain joins TRBV3-1 (or the pseudogene TRBV3-2) to TRBJ2-7; D is uncertain. The specimen was peripheral blood. The sequence was obtained from a human donor in a cohort sampled during active COVID-19. CDR3 nucleotides: TGTGCCAGCAGCGCAGTCAACACCTACGAGCAGTACTTC. Translating gives CASSAVNTYEQYF.